These 9 T cell receptor beta chains originate from one sample sequenced in a study of blood T cell repertoires in COVID-19. Data came from immunoSEQ multiplex PCR; TCRdb stores just in-frame clones and leaves some out. The repertoire holds over 350,000 clones, with about 86% as singletons. The material sequenced was PBMCs or T cells enriched from blood (not recorded which). The receptors were sampled from a woman aged 50 to 60 who had recovered from COVID-19.

V is TRBV19 and J is TRBJ2-1; D is possibly TRBD1 (5 bases). Germline V lookup: CDR1 LNHDA, CDR2 SQIVND (reference sequence). Trimming stripped 2 bases from V and 10 bases from J, with 18 bases between. The CDR3 is 15 amino acids. The CDR3 DNA reads as TGTGCCAGTAGTATACGGACATCCCATCTCGGCGAGCAGTTCTTC. Protein product: CASSIRTSHLGEQFF.

The chain joins TRBV14 to TRBJ2-7; perhaps TRBD2 as D (5 bases). Trimming removed 0 bases at V and 3 bases at J, with 15 bases between. Germline V gives CDR1 SGHDN, CDR2 FVKESK. This CDR3 has 16 residues. CDR3 DNA: TGTGCCAGCAGCCAAGATGGACTGTCCTCCATCTACGAGCAGTACTTC. It yields the protein CASSQDGLSSIYEQYF.

V usage is TRBV25-1 and J usage is TRBJ1-1; TRBD1 agrees at 9 bases. Germline CDR1 and CDR2: MGHDK and SYGVNS. The J segment lost 7 bases and the V segment lost 5 bases, leaving 5 bases of the junction unmatched. The CDR3 length is 13 residues. Written as DNA, the CDR3 is TGTGCCAGCAGTCACGGGACAGGGCTTGAAGCTTTCTTT. Encoded protein: CASSHGTGLEAFF.

DNA of the CDR3: TGTGCCAGCAGCCAAGACACCTTCTATGGCTACACCTTC. Protein: CASSQDTFYGYTF. The J gene is TRBJ1-2, the V gene TRBV2; the D is unclear. This CDR3 has 13 amino acids. The ends were cut back, 6 bases at V and 4 bases at J, with 12 bases in the middle. Germline V gives CDR1 SNHLY, CDR2 FYNNEI.

The rearrangement joins TRBV19 to TRBJ1-4; 9 nucleotides agree with TRBD1. CDR1 LNHDA and CDR2 SQIVND come from the germline V gene (reference sequence). CDR3 size: 16 residues. The V segment lost 5 bases and the J segment 5 bases; nucleotides outside the gene matches: 9. Here the CDR3 reads CASSPLGQGGNEKLFF. The CDR3 DNA follows: TGTGCCAGTAGTCCTCTGGGACAGGGAGGCAATGAAAAACTGTTTTTT.

In DNA, the CDR3 is TGTGCCAGCTCACCTACCACCAGGTCGTGGGATACGCAGTATTTT. It codes for CASSPTTRSWDTQYF. The chain joins TRBV18 to TRBJ2-3; D gene uncertain. The V end lost 3 bases, the J end lost 6 bases, and 16 bases lay between the germline ends. Germline-derived CDR1 and CDR2 are KGHSH and LQKENI. The CDR3 totals 15 residues.

V and J are TRBV7-9 and TRBJ1-1; D is uncertain. Germline V gene lookup returns CDR1 SEHNR and CDR2 FQNEAQ (reference sequence). The V and J ends lost 0 bases and 2 bases respectively, with 7 bases between them. The CDR3 contains 14 residues. Here the CDR3 DNA reads TGTGCCAGCAGCTTAGCTTCAGGAAACACTGAAGCTTTCTTT. Amino acids: CASSLASGNTEAFF.

Notes on this clone: The sample holds other DNA sequences that translate to the same CDR3. The rearrangement joins TRBV10-3 to TRBJ1-3, with TRBD1 as a possible D gene (5 bases). The CDR3 extends over 13 amino acids. From germline, CDR1 is ENHRY and CDR2 SYGVKD. V was cut by 7 bases and J by 1 base, with 8 bases left in between. The CDR3: CAITGGSGNTIYF. In DNA, the CDR3 is TGTGCCATCACTGGGGGGTCTGGAAACACCATATATTTT.

This clone was observed a few times. V gene TRBV2 combines with J gene TRBJ1-4; 7 bases fit TRBD1. Germline V gives CDR1 SNHLY, CDR2 FYNNEI. V was clipped by 6 bases and J by 5 bases; unmatched bases: 6. The CDR3 is 14 residues long. CDR3 in DNA: TGTGCCAGCAGAAAGGGACAGCCGAATGAAAAACTGTTTTTT. This encodes CASRKGQPNEKLFF. The variable domain in full, with the rest retrieved from reference TRBV2 and TRBJ1-4, is EPEVTQTPSHQVTQMGQEVILRCVPISNHLYFYWYRQILGQKVEFLVSFYNNEISEKSEIFDDQFSVERPDGSNFTLKIRSTKLEDSAMYFCASRKGQPNEKLFFGSGTQLSVL.